Following are 30 T cell receptor beta chains from one sample sequenced in a study of cytomegalovirus exposure and HLA in healthy donors. 13 Jbeta primers and 60 Vbeta primers were used for the PCR. Produced via immunoSEQ multiplex PCR; TCRdb's table is partial and in-frame only. The sample has 140,000 or so clones, approximately 72% seen once; the top ten hold 6.5%. The sequenced sample was PBMCs. Receptor source: a woman aged 55-70 years in good health and CMV-seronegative.

The genes are TRBV7-2 and TRBJ1-4, with D unclear. This CDR3 comprises 15 residues. Germline values: CDR1 SGHTA, CDR2 FQGNSA. The V end lost 1 base, the J end lost 0 bases, and 6 bases lay between the germline ends. This CDR3 is CASSLVSATNEKLFF. CDR3 sequence (DNA): TGTGCCAGCAGCTTAGTGTCTGCAACTAATGAAAAACTGTTTTTT.

The chain has TRBV28 and TRBJ1-1, with TRBD1 matching 11 bases. This CDR3 has 14 amino acids. The V and J ends lost 4 bases and 10 bases, in that order; junction bases with no gene match: 8. Germline CDR1 and CDR2: MDHEN and SYDVKM. The CDR3 DNA sequence: TGTGCCAGCAGTTCCGGACAGGGGGCCGTAGGAGCTTTCTTT. It translates to CASSSGQGAVGAFF.

This clone has a handful of counts. V and J are TRBV6-1 and TRBJ1-1, with unresolved D. V lost 7 bases and J lost 4, with 16 bases in between. The CDR3 extends over 14 amino acids. Germline CDR1 MNHNS, CDR2 SASEGT. Written as DNA, the CDR3 is TGTGCCAGCATCGTAAGCGACGGGAGCACTGAAGCTTTCTTT. Translating gives CASIVSDGSTEAFF.

The J gene is TRBJ1-2, the V gene TRBV5-6, with a possible D match to TRBD1 (6 bases). CDR1 SGHDT and CDR2 YYEEEE come from the germline V gene. This CDR3 has 14 amino acids. Trimming left V 0 bases short and J 8 bases short, with 14 bases between. CDR3 region: CASSLVPGAEGYTF. Written as DNA, the CDR3 is TGTGCCAGCAGCTTGGTCCCAGGGGCTGAGGGCTACACCTTC.

This clone appeared a few times. The rearrangement uses TRBV20-1 and TRBJ1-2; D gene ambiguous. CDR3 length equals 9 residues. Germline V gene lookup returns CDR1 DFQATT and CDR2 SNEGSKA (reference sequence). CDR3 sequence reads: CRADEGYTF. The CDR3 region has the DNA TGCAGGGCGGATGAAGGCTACACCTTC.

The chain has TRBV4-1 and TRBJ2-3; tentatively, D is TRBD1 (5 bases). In germline, CDR1 is MGHRA, CDR2 YSYEKL. V lost 0 bases and J 2 bases, leaving 9 bases between the germline ends. The CDR3 is 15 amino acids. CDR3 region: CASSQEGQYTDTQYF. DNA for the CDR3: TGCGCCAGCAGCCAAGAGGGGCAATACACAGATACGCAGTATTTT.

The chain is built from TRBV19 and TRBJ2-3; maybe TRBD1 (6 bases). Germline-derived CDR1 and CDR2 are LNHDA and SQIVND (reference sequence). The CDR3 totals 15 residues. Between the trimmed V and J ends, which lost 5 bases and 3 bases, there was a span of 15 bases. The CDR3 coding sequence is TGTGCCAGTAGTCCCGTTTGGCAGGGGACAGATACGCAGTATTTT. Protein sequence: CASSPVWQGTDTQYF. Based on the CDR3 plus reference TRBV19 and TRBJ2-3, the full variable domain is DGGITQSPKYLFRKEGQNVTLSCEQNLNHDAMYWYRQDPGQGLRLIYYSQIVNDFQKGDIAEGYSVSREKKESFPLTVTSAQKNPTAFYLCASSPVWQGTDTQYFGPGTRLTVL.

V is TRBV5-4 and J is TRBJ1-1; TRBD1 matches 10 bases. The J segment lost 1 base and the V segment lost 6 bases, leaving 9 bases of the junction unmatched. The germline V gene has CDR1 SGHNT and CDR2 YYREEE (reference sequence). This CDR3 contains 16 residues. CDR3 loop: CASTLGQGRKNTEAFF. CDR3 in DNA: TGTGCCAGCACCCTGGGACAGGGGAGGAAGAACACTGAAGCTTTCTTT.

The chain joins TRBV19 to TRBJ2-5, with D possibly matching TRBD2 (7 bases). The CDR3 loop spans 16 amino acids. V lost 3 bases and J 5 bases, leaving 19 bases between the germline ends. The germline V gene encodes CDR1 LNHDA and CDR2 SQIVND (reference sequence). CDR3 DNA sequence: TGTGCCAGTAGTATGGATCTGAGCTGGGGGGGCGAGACCCAGTACTTC. Translating it yields CASSMDLSWGGETQYF.

The rearrangement joins TRBV9 to TRBJ2-7; 11 bases agree with TRBD1. The length of the CDR3 is 15 residues. V shed 3 bases and J 0 bases; nucleotides not matched to a gene: 2. Per germline, CDR1 SGDLS and CDR2 YYNGEE. CDR3 bases: TGTGCCAGCAGCGAGGGGACAGGGGGCTCCTACGAGCAGTACTTC. Its protein product is CASSEGTGGSYEQYF.

This chain connects TRBV28 to TRBJ2-7; 7 positions match TRBD2. CDR1 and CDR2 (germline): MDHEN, SYDVKM. J gave up 6 bases and V 2 bases, and 7 bases lay outside the gene matches. The CDR3 runs 14 residues. For the CDR3, the DNA is TGTGCCAGCAGTTTAGGGGGGGTGTCGACCGAGCAGTACTTC. Translation: CASSLGGVSTEQYF.

The chain couples TRBV25-1 to TRBJ1-4, with D possibly being TRBD1 (5 bases). The CDR3 is 14 residues long. Germline V gene sequence: CDR1 MGHDK, CDR2 SYGVNS. The germline V and J ends were trimmed by 6 bases and 8 bases, with 16 bases remaining between them. The CDR3 spells CASSPIGSGEKLFF. CDR3 sequence (DNA): TGTGCCAGCAGCCCTATAGGGTCAGGGGAAAAACTGTTTTTT.

The rearrangement links TRBV6-1 to TRBJ2-2; tentatively, D is TRBD2 (6 bases). The CDR3 consists of 15 residues. Germline CDR1 and CDR2: MNHNS and SASEGT. The V end was cut by 10 bases, the J end by 4 bases, with 19 bases between. CDR3 sequence (DNA): TGTGCCAACTCAGCTCTCGTGGGGGGCACCGGGGAGCTGTTTTTT. This encodes CANSALVGGTGELFF.

This clone was seen a few times. This chain links TRBV7-2 with TRBJ2-7; possible D gene TRBD2, 6 bases. Trimming took 1 base from V and 5 from J, leaving 9 bases between them. CDR1 is SGHTA and CDR2 is FQGNSA in the germline V gene. CDR3 length: 13 residues. As DNA, the CDR3 is TGTGCCAGCAGCTTAGGGTGGAGGGACGAGCAGTACTTC. This gives the protein CASSLGWRDEQYF.

The chain is built from TRBV5-1 and TRBJ2-3, with 7 bases that match TRBD2. CDR1 is SGHRS and CDR2 is YFSETQ in the germline V gene. The length of the CDR3 is 12 residues. With 6 bases clipped from V and 4 bases from J, the junction kept 2 bases outside the gene matches. This CDR3 is CASTTSADTQYF. The CDR3 nucleotides are TGCGCCAGCACCACTAGCGCAGATACGCAGTATTTT.

The V and J genes are TRBV15 and TRBJ1-6; tentatively, D is TRBD1 (5 bases). Germline V gives CDR1 LNHNV, CDR2 YYDKDF (reference sequence). The CDR3 contains 16 residues. The V gene lost 2 bases and the J gene lost 0 bases, with 8 bases spanning the gap. The CDR3 DNA reads TGTGCCACCAGCAGACAGGGAGGCTCCTATAATTCACCCCTCCACTTT. Amino acids: CATSRQGGSYNSPLHF.

The CDR3 sequence is CASSLDHTARVLTF. In DNA, the CDR3 is TGTGCCAGCAGCTTAGATCATACGGCCAGGGTCCTGACTTTC. The chain employs TRBV11-3 and TRBJ2-6; D gene ambiguous. Per germline, CDR1 SGHNT and CDR2 YENEEA. V gave up 0 bases and J gave up 13 bases, with 13 bases separating them. The CDR3 covers 14 residues. The full variable domain, completed using reference TRBV11-3 and TRBJ2-6, is EAGVVQSPRYKIIEKKQPVAFWCNPISGHNTLYWYLQNLGQGPELLIRYENEEAVDDSQLPKDRFSAERLKGVDSTLKIQPAELGDSAVYLCASSLDHTARVLTFGAGSRLTVL.

The chain carries TRBV21-1 and TRBJ1-1; TRBD1, the table's D call, lacks a check against the DNA. TRBV21-1 constitutes a pseudogene. This CDR3 has 18 residues. CDR3 amino acids: CASSKGGGLDRANTEAFF. CDR3 nucleotide sequence: TGTGCCAGCAGCAAAGGAGGGGGGTTGGACAGGGCGAACACTGAAGCTTTCTTT.

V is TRBV6-1 and J is TRBJ1-4, with 8 bases aligning to TRBD1. V trimming: 5 bases; J trimming: 0 bases; junction bases outside the gene matches: 2. The CDR3 is 15 amino acids. Germline CDR1 reads MNHNS; CDR2 reads SASEGT. The CDR3 protein is CASSPTGATNEKLFF. The CDR3 nucleotides are TGTGCCAGCAGTCCGACAGGGGCAACTAATGAAAAACTGTTTTTT.

This clone was counted only a few times. CDR3: CASSGGLAGGTDTQYF. The CDR3 DNA reads as TGTGCCAGCAGCGGGGGACTAGCGGGAGGGACAGATACGCAGTATTTT. The chain combines TRBV11-2 with TRBJ2-3; 16 bases line up with TRBD2. V dropped 5 bases and J dropped 3; count of bases not matched to a gene: 2. Looked up from germline, CDR1 is SGHAT and CDR2 is FQNNGV. The CDR3 has 16 residues.

In this sample, this clone turned up a few times. The rearrangement links TRBV2 to TRBJ2-2; D call uncertain. The CDR3 is 14 amino acids. Trimming stripped 4 bases from V and 8 bases from J, with 14 bases between. Germline lookup yields CDR1 SNHLY and CDR2 FYNNEI. CDR3 bases: TGTGCCAGCAGTGGGAGACTTTTTCGGGGGGAGCTGTTTTTT. This codes for CASSGRLFRGELFF.

J is TRBJ2-3 and V is TRBV7-6; possible D gene TRBD1, 6 bases. Germline V gives CDR1 SGHVS, CDR2 FNYEAQ. V was shortened by 2 bases and J by 6 bases, with 12 bases between the two germline ends. This CDR3 comprises 14 residues. For the CDR3, the DNA is TGTGCCAGCAGCTTAAGGGCAGGGGAGGATACGCAGTATTTT. The encoded protein is CASSLRAGEDTQYF.

The chain joins TRBV5-4 to TRBJ1-3; TRBD1 might be the D (5 bases). CDR1 and CDR2 (germline): SGHNT, YYREEE (reference sequence). Trimming shortened V by 4 bases and J by 0 bases, and 11 bases separated the two germline ends. The CDR3 loop spans 15 amino acids. The CDR3 loop reads CASSDKGSSGNTIYF. For the CDR3, the DNA is TGTGCCAGCAGCGATAAGGGGTCCTCTGGAAACACCATATATTTT.

This clone came up a few times. The rearrangement links TRBV11-1 to TRBJ2-7; D call uncertain. Germline CDR1 SGHAT, CDR2 FQDESV (reference sequence). Trimming took off 5 bases at V and 2 bases at J, with 7 bases between the two ends. CDR3 size: 12 residues. The CDR3 DNA follows: TGTGCCAGCAGCCCCAGTCCCTACGAGCAGTACTTC. Translated: CASSPSPYEQYF.

The chain has TRBV25-1 and TRBJ2-1, with 12 bases that match TRBD2. The trim removed 2 bases at V and 9 bases at J, leaving 5 bases unmatched. CDR3 length equals 15 residues. Germline-derived CDR1 and CDR2 are MGHDK and SYGVNS. CDR3 DNA: TGTGCCAGCAGTGAAGTCGCTAGCGGGAGGGGTGAGCAGTTCTTC. This gives the protein CASSEVASGRGEQFF.

This chain connects TRBV5-1 to TRBJ2-3; 9 bases match TRBD1. This CDR3 region has 14 residues. CDR1 is SGHRS and CDR2 is YFSETQ in the germline V gene. V lost 7 bases, J lost 1 base, and 4 bases stayed unmatched. The CDR3 sequence: CASAGTGRTDTQYF. CDR3 nucleotides: TGCGCCAGCGCCGGGACAGGGCGCACAGATACGCAGTATTTT. The variable domain in full, completed from reference TRBV5-1 and TRBJ2-3, reads KAGVTQTPRYLIKTRGQQVTLSCSPISGHRSVSWYQQTPGQGLQFLFEYFSETQRNKGNFPGRFSGRQFSNSRSEMNVSTLELGDSALYLCASAGTGRTDTQYFGPGTRLTVL.

V and J are TRBV4-3 and TRBJ2-3, with TRBD2 matching 7 bases. Losses at the gene ends were 4 bases for V and 6 bases for J; bases not matched to a gene: 19. This CDR3 has 18 amino acids. Looked up from germline, CDR1 is LGHNA and CDR2 is YSLEER. The CDR3 protein is CASSPTAAGGGPGDTQYF. The CDR3 bases are TGCGCCAGCAGCCCCACTGCGGCTGGGGGAGGGCCGGGGGATACGCAGTATTTT.

V and J are TRBV5-4 and TRBJ2-7; a weak D match, TRBD1 (5 bases). The germline V and J ends were trimmed by 0 bases and 0 bases, with 10 bases remaining between them. The CDR3 totals 15 residues. Germline values: CDR1 SGHNT, CDR2 YYREEE (reference sequence). The CDR3 protein is CASSLGQGDSYEQYF. CDR3 in DNA: TGTGCCAGCAGCTTGGGTCAGGGCGACTCCTACGAGCAGTACTTC.

This chain links TRBV2 with TRBJ2-1; possible D gene TRBD2, 5 bases. There are 15 residues in the CDR3. Germline V lookup: CDR1 SNHLY, CDR2 FYNNEI. V was shortened by 6 bases and J by 0 bases, with 12 bases between the two germline ends. CDR3 in amino acids: CASSRPAGSYNEQFF. In nucleotides, the CDR3 is TGTGCCAGCAGCCGCCCCGCGGGCTCCTACAATGAGCAGTTCTTC. Full variable domain (outside the CDR3, taken from reference TRBV2 and TRBJ2-1): EPEVTQTPSHQVTQMGQEVILRCVPISNHLYFYWYRQILGQKVEFLVSFYNNEISEKSEIFDDQFSVERPDGSNFTLKIRSTKLEDSAMYFCASSRPAGSYNEQFFGPGTRLTVL.

The rearrangement links TRBV5-1 to TRBJ2-1; D is perhaps TRBD1 (6 bases). The CDR3 totals 16 residues. Trimming removed 0 bases at V and 2 bases at J, with 12 bases between. Germline V gives CDR1 SGHRS, CDR2 YFSETQ. CDR3 region: CASSLVGTLTYNEQFF. The CDR3 nucleotides are TGCGCCAGCAGCTTGGTAGGGACACTCACCTACAATGAGCAGTTCTTC. Together with reference TRBV5-1 and TRBJ2-1, the CDR3 gives the full variable domain: KAGVTQTPRYLIKTRGQQVTLSCSPISGHRSVSWYQQTPGQGLQFLFEYFSETQRNKGNFPGRFSGRQFSNSRSEMNVSTLELGDSALYLCASSLVGTLTYNEQFFGPGTRLTVL.